The 8 T cell receptor beta chains below all came from one sample that was sequenced in a study of tumor-infiltrating lymphocytes in primary liver carcinoma. The input was 500 ng total RNA; TCR beta cDNA was made from it with a constant-region primer. Libraries of TCR beta came from three nested multiplex PCR rounds with slightly modified ARM-PCR. In the first two PCR rounds, TRBV1-TRBV30 forward primers were paired with a C-beta reverse primer, and each round lasted roughly 10 cycles. MiXCR, run by TCRdb on the multiplex PCR reads, gives a single entry per CDR3 protein. This sample has roughly 190,000 distinct CDR3 sequences, with approximately 86% found just once. Co-extraction yielded RNA and DNA from roughly 20-30 mg of unsorted bulk tissue. Input material: tumor tissue from primary liver carcinoma. Source of these receptors: a man between 35 and 55 years old with primary liver carcinoma and hepatitis B virus infection.

In regard to this clonotype: A read error is possible here, since a much larger clone lies one base away. The DNA of the CDR3 is TGTGCCAGCAGTTCCGGGGGTCCGGAGACCCAGTACTTC. Encoded protein: CASSSGGPETQYF. This chain links TRBV28 with TRBJ2-5, with a possible D match to TRBD2 (6 bases). The germline gives CDR1 MDHEN, CDR2 SYDVKM. The V and J ends lost 4 bases and 5 bases respectively, with 11 bases between them. This CDR3 spans 13 amino acids.

Regarding this clonotype: Given the absence of the conserved phenylalanine or tryptophan at the CDR3 end, a read error is likely. This chain links TRBV7-8 with TRBJ2-1; D perhaps matches TRBD2 (7 bases). Germline-derived CDR1 and CDR2 are SGHVS and FQNEAQ. Trimming left V 3 bases short and J 6 bases short, with 15 bases between. The CDR3 has 15 residues. The CDR3 DNA reads TGTGCCAGCAGCTTTGGGGGGCGGGAGTCCAATGAGCAGTTCCTC. Translation gives CASSFGGRESNEQFL.

With regard to this clonotype: A read error may account for a junction end that differs from germline. The V gene is TRBV11-2, the J gene TRBJ2-7, with 10 bases aligning to TRBD2. This CDR3 has 15 residues. CDR1 and CDR2 from the germline V gene are SGHAT and FQNNGV. DNA for the CDR3: TGTGCTAGCAGCTTAACCCTAGCGGGAGCTAGGGAGCAGTACTTC. Encoded protein: CASSLTLAGAREQYF.

The rearrangement uses TRBV7-2 and TRBJ2-1; D assignment may be TRBD1 or TRBD2 (5 bases each). There are 15 residues in the CDR3. V was clipped by 7 bases and J by 9 bases, with 22 bases between them. Germline-derived CDR1 and CDR2 are SGHTA and FQGNSA. This CDR3 reads CASNRKSAETGEQFF. As DNA, the CDR3 is TGTGCCAGCAACAGGAAGTCAGCGGAGACGGGTGAGCAGTTCTTC.

Concerning this clonotype: A junction boundary mismatches the germline segment, possibly from a read error. The CDR3 sequence is CAISPTGQSSSHSASTF. CDR3 nucleotides: TGTGCCATCAGCCCAACGGGACAGTCCTCATCCCACTCCGCCTCCACCTTC. The V and J genes are TRBV11-3 and TRBJ1-2; 7 bases line up with TRBD1. From germline, CDR1 is SGHNT and CDR2 YENEEA. This CDR3 has 17 amino acids.

This clonotype was seen only once. Compared with germline, one end of the junction differs, possibly owing to a read error. The chain is built from TRBV11-3 and TRBJ2-3; 8 nucleotides align to TRBD2. This CDR3 has 16 amino acids. Looked up from germline, CDR1 is SGHNT and CDR2 is YENEEA. The CDR3 DNA reads as TGTGCCATCAGCTTAGAGAGCGGGAGTATAACAAATACGCAGTATTTT. As protein: CAISLESGSITNTQYF.

The V and J genes are TRBV6-6 and TRBJ1-1; the match to TRBD1 covers 8 bases. J lost 5 bases, V lost 5 bases, and 4 bases had no gene match. Germline V gives CDR1 MNHNY, CDR2 SVGAGI (reference sequence). This CDR3 is 13 amino acids long. The CDR3 reads CASSTGGDTEAFF. Here the CDR3 DNA reads TGTGCCAGCAGTACAGGGGGGGATACTGAAGCTTTCTTT.

A remark on this clonotype: At one end the junction does not follow the germline gene, possibly because of a read error. The J gene is TRBJ1-2, the V gene TRBV6-5; D not resolved. CDR3 length: 16 residues. Germline V gene lookup returns CDR1 MNHEY and CDR2 SVGAGI. In nucleotides, the CDR3 is TGTGACAGCAGTTCCGGGGTCGGGGTCGTCAATTATGGCTACACCTTC. Its translation: CDSSSGVGVVNYGYTF.